The clone carrying this T cell receptor (beta chain) was counted a few times. The T cell receptor alpha and beta CDR3 regions were amplified from mRNA by semiquantitative ARM-PCR. ARM-PCR used tagged nested gene-specific primers, then communal superprimers for exponential amplification. Via MiXCR, TCRdb re-called the multiplex PCR reads, giving one row per CDR3 protein. The sample yields fewer than 16,000 distinct CDR3 sequences, around three fifths seen once. The sample belongs to a study of relationships among human T cell subsets. V was pared by 2 bases and J by 9 bases, with 11 bases between. In germline, CDR1 is MDHEN, CDR2 SYDVKM. The length of the CDR3 is 13 residues.

This receptor was identified in a middle-aged man in good health. Sequencing input: total T cells sorted from blood. The gene calls are TRBV28 and TRBJ1-5; D possibly corresponds to TRBD1 (5 bases). The CDR3 region is CASSLAGRGPQHF. DNA for the CDR3: TGTGCCAGCAGTTTAGCGGGGCGCGGGCCCCAGCATTTT. The full variable domain, completed using reference TRBV28 and TRBJ1-5, is DVKVTQSSRYLVKRTGEKVFLECVQDMDHENMFWYRQDPGLGLRLIYFSYDVKMKEKGDIPEGYSVSREKKERFSLILESASTNQTSMYLCASSLAGRGPQHFGDGTRLSIL.